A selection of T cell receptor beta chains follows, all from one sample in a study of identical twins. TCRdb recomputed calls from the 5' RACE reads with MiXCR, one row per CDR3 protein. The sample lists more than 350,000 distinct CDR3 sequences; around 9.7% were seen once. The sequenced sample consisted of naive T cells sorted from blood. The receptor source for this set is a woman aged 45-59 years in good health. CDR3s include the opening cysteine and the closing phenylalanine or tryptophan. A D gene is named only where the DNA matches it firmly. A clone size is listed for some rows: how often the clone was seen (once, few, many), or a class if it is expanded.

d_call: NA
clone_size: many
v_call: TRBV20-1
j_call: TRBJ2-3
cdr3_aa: CSARNPDTQYF
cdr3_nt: TGCAGTGCTAGAAACCCAGATACGCAGTATTTT

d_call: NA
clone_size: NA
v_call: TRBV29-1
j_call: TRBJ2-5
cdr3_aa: CSVGSGLAETQYF
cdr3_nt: TGCAGCGTTGGGTCAGGGCTCGCGGAGACCCAGTACTTC

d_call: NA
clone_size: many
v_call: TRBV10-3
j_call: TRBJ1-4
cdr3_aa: CAISDRRNEKLFF
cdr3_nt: TGTGCCATCAGCGACAGACGTAATGAAAAACTGTTTTTT

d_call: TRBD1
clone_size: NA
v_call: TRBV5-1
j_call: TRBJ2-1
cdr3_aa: CASAQGVRDYNEQFF
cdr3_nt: TGCGCCAGCGCTCAGGGGGTCAGAGACTACAATGAGCAGTTCTTC

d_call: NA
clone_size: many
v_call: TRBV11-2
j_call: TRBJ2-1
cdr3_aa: CASSPGETPYNEQFF
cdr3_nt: TGTGCCAGCAGCCCAGGCGAGACACCTTACAATGAGCAGTTCTTC

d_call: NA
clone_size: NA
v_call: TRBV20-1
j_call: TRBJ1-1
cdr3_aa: CSARADLRREAFF
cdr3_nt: TGCAGTGCTAGAGCTGATCTGAGGAGGGAAGCTTTCTTT

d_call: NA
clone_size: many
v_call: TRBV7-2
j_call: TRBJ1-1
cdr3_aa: CASSLHREGRGEAFF
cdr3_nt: TGTGCCAGCAGCTTACACCGAGAAGGGCGAGGTGAAGCTTTCTTT

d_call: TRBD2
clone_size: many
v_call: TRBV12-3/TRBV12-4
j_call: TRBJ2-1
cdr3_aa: CASSRLAGANEQFF
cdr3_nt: TGTGCCAGCAGTCGTCTAGCGGGAGCCAATGAGCAGTTCTTC

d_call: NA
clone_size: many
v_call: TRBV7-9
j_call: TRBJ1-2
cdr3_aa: CASSFGDFNYGYTF
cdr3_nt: TGTGCCAGCAGCTTCGGTGATTTTAACTATGGCTACACCTTC

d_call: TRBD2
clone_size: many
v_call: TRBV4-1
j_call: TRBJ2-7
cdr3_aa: CASSRSSGGTYEQYF
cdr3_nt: TGCGCCAGCAGCCGAAGTTCGGGAGGGACCTACGAGCAGTACTTC

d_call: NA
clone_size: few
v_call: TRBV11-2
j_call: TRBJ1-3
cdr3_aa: CASSTTPSSGNTIYF
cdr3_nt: TGTGCCAGCAGTACCACCCCGAGCTCTGGAAACACCATATATTTT

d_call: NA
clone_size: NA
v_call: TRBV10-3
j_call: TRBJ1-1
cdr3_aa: CAISVGQINTEAFF
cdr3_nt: TGTGCCATCAGTGTTGGGCAGATTAACACTGAAGCTTTCTTT

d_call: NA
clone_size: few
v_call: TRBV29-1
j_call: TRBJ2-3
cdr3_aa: CSGAQAHTVTDTQYF
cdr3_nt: TGCAGCGGTGCCCAGGCTCATACTGTCACAGATACGCAGTATTTT

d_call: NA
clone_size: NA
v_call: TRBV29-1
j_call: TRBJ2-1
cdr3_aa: CSVEVPQGGVF
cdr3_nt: TGCAGCGTTGAGGTTCCCCAGGGTGGGGTCTTC

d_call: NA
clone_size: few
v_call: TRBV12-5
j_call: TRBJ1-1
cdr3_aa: CASGQGLGARVNTEAFF
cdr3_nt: TGTGCTAGTGGTCAAGGGTTGGGGGCCCGGGTAAACACTGAAGCTTTCTTT

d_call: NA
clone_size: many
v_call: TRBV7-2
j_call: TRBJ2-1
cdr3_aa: CASSFYPESSYNEQFF
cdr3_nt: TGTGCCAGCAGCTTCTACCCCGAGAGCTCCTACAATGAGCAGTTCTTC

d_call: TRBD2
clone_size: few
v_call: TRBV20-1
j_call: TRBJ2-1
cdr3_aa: CSAPGTSGDNEQFF
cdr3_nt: TGCAGTGCGCCCGGGACTAGCGGGGACAATGAGCAGTTCTTC

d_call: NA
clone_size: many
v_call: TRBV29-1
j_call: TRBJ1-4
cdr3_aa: CSVEEVQATNEKLFF
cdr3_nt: TGCAGCGTTGAAGAGGTCCAGGCAACTAATGAAAAACTGTTTTTT

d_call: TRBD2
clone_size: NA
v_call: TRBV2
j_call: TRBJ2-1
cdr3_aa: CASTRPGTIYNEQFF
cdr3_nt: TGTGCCAGCACCCGGCCCGGGACTATCTACAATGAGCAGTTCTTC

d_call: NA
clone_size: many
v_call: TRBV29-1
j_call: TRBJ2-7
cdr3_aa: CSVEAGSYEQYF
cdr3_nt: TGCAGCGTTGAAGCTGGAAGCTACGAGCAGTACTTC

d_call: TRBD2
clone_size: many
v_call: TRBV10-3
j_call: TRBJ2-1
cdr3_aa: CAISEKREMLFF
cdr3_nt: TGTGCCATCAGTGAGAAGCGGGAGATGCTGTTCTTC

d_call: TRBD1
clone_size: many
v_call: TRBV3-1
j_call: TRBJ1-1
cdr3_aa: CASSAQGGQNTEAFF
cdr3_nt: TGTGCCAGCAGCGCCCAGGGGGGACAAAACACTGAAGCTTTCTTT

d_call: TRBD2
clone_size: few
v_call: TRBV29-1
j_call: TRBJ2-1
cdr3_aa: CSVGTSGRDTVQFF
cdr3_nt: TGCAGCGTTGGGACTAGCGGGAGGGATACGGTGCAGTTCTTC